What follows are 6 T cell receptor beta chains derived from one specimen sequenced in a study of blood T cell repertoires in COVID-19. Profiled with immunoSEQ multiplex PCR; TCRdb holds only in-frame clones, not every one. The sample contains 100,000 to 150,000 clones, 80% to 85% of which appear only once. Source material: peripheral blood. These receptors came from a man between 60 and 70 years old with acute or convalescent COVID-19.

The chain couples TRBV27 to TRBJ2-5; 10 nucleotides align to TRBD1. The trim removed 5 bases at V and 4 bases at J, leaving 7 bases unmatched. Germline CDR1 and CDR2: MNHEY and SMNVEV (reference sequence). The CDR3 has 15 amino acids. CDR3 coding DNA: TGTGCCAGCAGTAGGACAGGGGGGTGGAGAGAGACCCAGTACTTC. This encodes CASSRTGGWRETQYF.

V usage is TRBV20-1 and J usage is TRBJ2-7, with D possibly matching TRBD2 (5 bases). V was shortened by 6 bases and J by 7 bases, with 13 bases between the two germline ends. This CDR3 comprises 11 residues. Looked up from germline, CDR1 is DFQATT and CDR2 is SNEGSKA (reference sequence). The CDR3 DNA is TGCAGTGCCGGGGAAGTTGGGGAGCAGTACTTC. Translation: CSAGEVGEQYF.

This rearrangement joins TRBV6-5 to TRBJ1-4; no firm D call. The CDR3 loop spans 13 amino acids. Germline assignment: CDR1 MNHEY and CDR2 SVGAGI. V was clipped by 6 bases and J by 7 bases, with 12 bases between them. DNA of the CDR3: TGTGCCAGCAGCCACCTTACGAGTGAAAAACTGTTTTTT. Translated, it gives CASSHLTSEKLFF.

The V gene is TRBV7-2, the J gene TRBJ1-2; 7 nucleotides agree with TRBD1. Germline lookup yields CDR1 SGHTA and CDR2 FQGNSA. After removal of 4 bases from V and 3 bases from J, the junction contained 8 bases not matched to a gene. This CDR3 is 15 amino acids long. The CDR3 DNA reads TGTGCCAGCAGCTCCAGACAGGGAGGTGACTATGGCTACACCTTC. Translating gives CASSSRQGGDYGYTF.

The V call is TRBV5-1, the J call TRBJ2-3; 11 nucleotides agree with TRBD2. Germline assignment: CDR1 SGHRS and CDR2 YFSETQ. The CDR3 is 15 amino acids. The V gene end was trimmed by 4 bases and the J gene end by 3 bases; junction bases not matched to a gene: 4. In DNA form, the CDR3 reads TGCGCCAGCAGCCGACTAGCGGGATCGACAGATACGCAGTATTTT. Residues: CASSRLAGSTDTQYF. Drawing the rest from reference TRBV5-1 and TRBJ2-3, the complete variable domain is KAGVTQTPRYLIKTRGQQVTLSCSPISGHRSVSWYQQTPGQGLQFLFEYFSETQRNKGNFPGRFSGRQFSNSRSEMNVSTLELGDSALYLCASSRLAGSTDTQYFGPGTRLTVL.

This rearrangement joins TRBV20-1 to TRBJ1-5, with 7 nucleotides matching TRBD1. CDR3 size: 15 residues. From germline, CDR1 is DFQATT and CDR2 SNEGSKA (reference sequence). V lost 6 bases and J lost 4; bases outside the gene matches: 12. In nucleotides, the CDR3 is TGCAGTGCGAGTAAGGGACAGTTAGGAAATCAGCCCCAGCATTTT. Encoded protein: CSASKGQLGNQPQHF.